This passage covers 9 T cell receptor beta chains from one sample sequenced in a study of a mutant IDH1 vaccine in newly diagnosed glioma. Assay: immunoSEQ multiplex PCR; the TCRdb copy retains only in-frame clones and omits some. The table records around 45,000 clones, approximately 90% of them present only once. Noted time point: week 35, safety follow-up. Every vaccine dose comprised 300 ug of mutant IDH1 20-mer peptide plus topical imiquimod. Their cognate antigens are unknown. The sample here was PBMCs, taken from a glioma patient whose treatment included an IDH1 peptide vaccine. These receptors were collected from a woman aged 40 to 50 with glioma.

The rearrangement joins TRBV7-6 to TRBJ2-2; TRBD1 aligns across 7 bases. The CDR3 is 15 residues long. The V and J ends lost 4 bases and 0 bases, in that order; junction bases with no gene match: 2. CDR1 and CDR2 from the germline V gene are SGHVS and FNYEAQ. CDR3 in DNA: TGTGCCAGCAGCTACAGGGGCGCGAACACCGGGGAGCTGTTTTTT. Translated, it gives CASSYRGANTGELFF.

The V gene is TRBV6-6, the J gene TRBJ2-5, with TRBD2 identical over 8 bases. V shed 0 bases, J shed 7 bases, and the junction held 7 bases outside the gene matches. CDR1 and CDR2 (germline): MNHNY, SVGAGI (reference sequence). CDR3 length: 15 amino acids. This CDR3 is CASSYSSGSSGTQYF. The CDR3 nucleotides are TGTGCCAGCAGTTACTCCAGCGGGAGTAGCGGGACCCAGTACTTC.

The rearrangement uses TRBV5-1 and TRBJ1-1, with 9 bases lining up with TRBD1. The CDR3 has 16 amino acids. J was trimmed by 0 bases and V by 3 bases; bases with no gene match: 6. Germline lookup yields CDR1 SGHRS and CDR2 YFSETQ. The chain's CDR3 is CASSSGTGRMNTEAFF. CDR3 DNA: TGCGCCAGCAGCTCGGGGACAGGGAGGATGAACACTGAAGCTTTCTTT.

This chain connects TRBV7-2 to TRBJ2-3; 11 positions agree with TRBD1. J was trimmed by 6 bases and V by 5 bases; bases with no gene match: 7. Germline loops: CDR1 SGHTA, CDR2 FQGNSA. The CDR3 spans 15 residues. This chain's CDR3 is CASSILDRGLDTQYF. CDR3 DNA: TGTGCCAGCAGCATACTGGACAGGGGGCTGGATACGCAGTATTTT.

The chain combines TRBV19 with TRBJ2-2, with 10 bases lining up with TRBD1. Germline-derived CDR1 and CDR2 are LNHDA and SQIVND (reference sequence). The CDR3 totals 17 residues. After removal of 0 bases from V and 5 bases from J, the junction contained 6 bases not matched to a gene. The CDR3 region is CASSIEGTGVSTGELFF. The CDR3 nucleotides read TGTGCCAGTAGTATAGAGGGGACAGGGGTCAGTACCGGGGAGCTGTTTTTT.

The chain has TRBV7-6 and TRBJ1-5; D might be TRBD1 (6 bases). The CDR3 has 14 amino acids. The V and J ends lost 3 bases and 7 bases respectively, with 13 bases between them. CDR1 and CDR2 from the germline V gene are SGHVS and FNYEAQ. The CDR3: CASSFSQGSQPQHF. In DNA, the CDR3 is TGTGCCAGCAGCTTTTCCCAGGGGAGCCAGCCCCAGCATTTT.

This chain joins TRBV5-1 and TRBJ2-3; D gene uncertain. The germline V gene has CDR1 SGHRS and CDR2 YFSETQ. This CDR3 contains 13 residues. The ends were cut back, 2 bases at V and 8 bases at J, with 12 bases in the middle. CDR3 bases: TGCGCCAGCAGCTTATCAGGTCGGAGTACGCAGTATTTT. Protein: CASSLSGRSTQYF.

Here the CDR3 reads CASSQYWRGQGFTEAFF. The CDR3 coding sequence is TGCGCCAGCAGCCAATATTGGAGGGGACAGGGCTTCACTGAAGCTTTCTTT. The chain joins TRBV4-3 to TRBJ1-1, with 9 bases identical to TRBD1. The CDR3 is made up of 17 amino acids. Trimming removed 2 bases from V and 4 bases from J; junction bases left unmatched: 11. The V gene's germline CDR1 is LGHNA and CDR2 YSLEER.

The chain couples TRBV7-2 to TRBJ1-1, with a tentative D call TRBD1 (6 bases). The V and J ends lost 1 base and 2 bases respectively, with 11 bases between them. CDR3 length equals 15 residues. In germline, CDR1 is SGHTA, CDR2 FQGNSA. As DNA, the CDR3 is TGTGCCAGCAGCTTAGTCCCGGGGGCCAACACTGAAGCTTTCTTT. Its translation is CASSLVPGANTEAFF.